Below are 11 T cell receptor beta chains sequenced from a single sample in a study of cytomegalovirus exposure and HLA in healthy donors. PCR primers comprised 60 Vbeta and 13 Jbeta primers. Clones were sequenced by immunoSEQ multiplex PCR, and TCRdb holds only the in-frame ones, with some missing. The sample contains 150,000 to 200,000 clones, nearly 80% of which appear only once. Sequencing was performed on PBMCs. These receptor sequences come from a woman younger than 45 in good health and CMV-seropositive.

Turning to this clone: The same CDR3 arises from other DNA sequences in this sample as well. The CDR3 bases are TGTGCCAGCAGTTTGGGGAGGGGATCCTACGAGCAGTACTTC. Protein: CASSLGRGSYEQYF. J is TRBJ2-7 and V is TRBV27; 7 bases line up with TRBD2. This CDR3 spans 14 amino acids. V lost 3 bases and J lost 1; bases outside the gene matches: 3. Germline CDR1 MNHEY, CDR2 SMNVEV (reference sequence).

This clone was counted a single time. In DNA form, the CDR3 reads TGTGCCAGCAGCTCTATTGACCAGGCTTATGAAGCTTTCTTT. The encoded protein is CASSSIDQAYEAFF. V is TRBV5-6 and J is TRBJ1-1, with D unclear. The germline gives CDR1 SGHDT, CDR2 YYEEEE. The CDR3 totals 14 residues. The germline V and J ends were trimmed by 3 bases and 7 bases, with 16 bases remaining between them.

V and J are TRBV7-9 and TRBJ2-1, with 8 bases identical to TRBD2. The germline CDR1 and CDR2 sequences are SEHNR and FQNEAQ (reference sequence). Trimming took 1 base from V and 2 from J; bases not matched to a gene: 1. This CDR3 is 15 amino acids long. The CDR3 DNA follows: TGTGCCAGCAGCTTAGTCGGGAGGGCCTACAATGAGCAGTTCTTC. This encodes CASSLVGRAYNEQFF. Full variable domain (outside the CDR3, taken from reference TRBV7-9 and TRBJ2-1): DTGVSQNPRHKITKRGQNVTFRCDPISEHNRLYWYRQTLGQGPEFLTYFQNEAQLEKSRLLSDRFSAERPKGSFSTLEIQRTEQGDSAMYLCASSLVGRAYNEQFFGPGTRLTVL.

This rearrangement joins TRBV7-3 to TRBJ2-3; D is undetermined. CDR3 length equals 15 residues. V gave up 1 base and J gave up 3 bases, with 11 bases separating them. CDR1 and CDR2 (germline): SGHTA, FQGTGA. Here the CDR3 reads CASSLRLGVTDTQYF. CDR3 DNA sequence: TGTGCCAGCAGCTTAAGGCTAGGTGTGACAGATACGCAGTATTTT.

The sample holds a few counts of this clone. The J gene is TRBJ2-7, the V gene TRBV5-6; tentative D call: TRBD2 (6 bases). CDR1 is SGHDT and CDR2 is YYEEEE in the germline V gene. The V end lost 3 bases, the J end lost 3 bases, and 10 bases lay between the germline ends. This CDR3 comprises 13 residues. CDR3 coding DNA: TGTGCCAGCAGCTGGGAGGAGAACTACGAGCAGTACTTC. Translated: CASSWEENYEQYF.

This clone has a count of ten or more. The rearrangement uses TRBV6-4 and TRBJ2-1; TRBD2 matches at 7 bases. CDR3 length: 13 amino acids. V dropped 3 bases and J dropped 12; count of bases not matched to a gene: 8. Germline V CDR1 and CDR2: MRHNA, SNTAGT. The DNA of the CDR3 is TGTGCCAGCAGTGAGATCCCAACTAGCGCGCAGTTCTTC. Protein product: CASSEIPTSAQFF.

This clone occurred once. The chain employs TRBV6-5 and TRBJ1-1; D uncertain. This CDR3 is built from 14 residues. V lost 7 bases and J 4 bases, leaving 16 bases between the germline ends. The germline gives CDR1 MNHEY, CDR2 SVGAGI. The CDR3, as DNA: TGTGCCAGCAACCCTTATCTATCTGGCACTGAAGCTTTCTTT. Its translation is CASNPYLSGTEAFF.

This chain joins TRBV19 and TRBJ2-7; D is uncertain. The CDR3 has 13 residues. V was cut by 1 base and J by 3 bases, with 7 bases left in between. Germline V gives CDR1 LNHDA, CDR2 SQIVND (reference sequence). The CDR3 DNA reads as TGTGCCAGTAGTATAGGTAGAAGCTACGAGCAGTACTTC. It codes for CASSIGRSYEQYF.

J is TRBJ2-2 and V is TRBV5-4; D might be TRBD2 (5 bases). With 0 bases removed from V and 3 bases from J, the gap between germline ends came to 9 bases. Germline values: CDR1 SGHNT, CDR2 YYREEE (reference sequence). The CDR3 loop spans 15 amino acids. The CDR3 region has the DNA TGTGCCAGCAGCTTGGTAGCGTCGCACACCGGGGAGCTGTTTTTT. This translates into CASSLVASHTGELFF. Drawing the rest from reference TRBV5-4 and TRBJ2-2, the complete variable domain is ETGVTQSPTHLIKTRGQQVTLRCSSQSGHNTVSWYQQALGQGPQFIFQYYREEENGRGNFPPRFSGLQFPNYSSELNVNALELDDSALYLCASSLVASHTGELFFGEGSRLTVL.

A few counts support this clone. The rearrangement uses TRBV29-1 and TRBJ2-3, with TRBD2 identical over 7 bases. Germline CDR1 reads SQVTM; CDR2 reads ANQGSEA. The CDR3 consists of 12 residues. The trim removed 5 bases at V and 6 bases at J, leaving 5 bases unmatched. CDR3 nucleotide sequence: TGCAGCGTTTACGCTAGCGGCGATACGCAGTATTTT. Its translation: CSVYASGDTQYF.

The chain employs TRBV10-3 and TRBJ2-3, with TRBD2 as a possible D gene (6 bases). CDR3 length: 13 residues. Trimming removed 10 bases from V and 5 bases from J, with 16 bases in between. Per germline, CDR1 ENHRY and CDR2 SYGVKD. The CDR3 sequence is CATGRQAGDTQYF. DNA for the CDR3: TGTGCCACCGGGCGGCAAGCGGGAGATACGCAGTATTTT.